Listed below are T cell receptor beta chains from one sample, sequenced in a study of Graves' ophthalmopathy and Graves' hyperthyroidism. TCRdb re-analysed the multiplex PCR reads in MiXCR, keeping a single row per CDR3 protein. Among about 550,000 distinct CDR3 sequences listed, approximately 35% were seen once. The source material was peripheral blood or thyroid tissue (not recorded which). These receptors were taken from an adult man with Graves' hyperthyroidism. CDR3s include the opening cysteine and the closing phenylalanine or tryptophan. Fields, in order: V gene, clone size, D gene, J gene, CDR3 DNA, CDR3 protein. D genes are given only for firm matches. Only some rows state a clone size, as once, few, many or a class for expanded clones.

TRBV2	many	.	TRBJ2-2	TGTGCCAGCATTGACGTAGAGGGCCCCGGGGAGCTGTTTTTT	CASIDVEGPGELFF
TRBV7-2	many	.	TRBJ1-4	TGTGCCAGCAGCTTAGGAGGAGTGGGTGAAAAACTGTTTTTT	CASSLGGVGEKLFF
TRBV28	few	.	TRBJ1-2	TGTGCCAGCAGTCCCTTCACCCCAGGGGCGCGAGACTATGGCTACACCTTC	CASSPFTPGARDYGYTF
TRBV7-2	.	TRBD2	TRBJ2-2	TGTGCCAGCAGCCTCCGACTAGCGGGGGGGTACACCGGGGAGCTGTTTTTT	CASSLRLAGGYTGELFF
TRBV9	many	.	TRBJ1-4	TGTGCCAGCAGCGCGGACAGTCATAATGAAAAACTGTTTTTT	CASSADSHNEKLFF
TRBV28	many	.	TRBJ2-7	TGTGCCAGCAGCCCCTATACCCTACAGGGATCCGAGCAGTACTTC	CASSPYTLQGSEQYF
TRBV7-9	few	.	TRBJ2-7	TGTGCCAGCAGCTTAATCGGAGACCACTACGAGCAGTACTTC	CASSLIGDHYEQYF
TRBV29-1	many	.	TRBJ1-1	TGCAGCGTAGACACTGAAGCTTTCTTT	CSVDTEAFF
TRBV24-1	many	TRBD2	TRBJ2-2	TGTGCCACCAGTGCCGTCAGCGGGAGAGCCGACACCCGGGAGCTGTTTTTT	CATSAVSGRADTRELFF
TRBV7-9	.	TRBD1	TRBJ1-1	TGTGCCAGCAGTCTACCCGGGACAGGGGAAGCTTTCTTT	CASSLPGTGEAFF
TRBV20-1	.	TRBD1	TRBJ2-3	TGCAGTGCTAGAGCCATCCCGGGACAGGGGGACGCAACAGATACGCAGTATTTT	CSARAIPGQGDATDTQYF
TRBV13	.	TRBD2	TRBJ2-7	TGTGCCAGCAGTGAAGCGGGGAAGCGAGAGCCCCAGTACTTC	CASSEAGKREPQYF
TRBV4-2	.	.	TRBJ2-2	TGTGCCAGCAGCCAAGATGTGTGGGGGGCGGGCACCGGGGAGCTGTTTTTT	CASSQDVWGAGTGELFF
TRBV7-8	few	TRBD1	TRBJ2-2	TGCGCCAGCAGCCTAGTACAGGGGTCGAACACCGGGGAGCTGTTTTTT	CASSLVQGSNTGELFF
TRBV12-3/TRBV12-4	many	.	TRBJ2-2	TGTGCCAGCAGTCGCCCCACCGGGGAGCTGTTTTTT	CASSRPTGELFF
TRBV7-2	.	.	TRBJ1-2	TGTGCCAGCAGCTACTCAGCGGGGATCTATGGCTACACCTTC	CASSYSAGIYGYTF
TRBV12-3/TRBV12-4	.	TRBD1	TRBJ2-6	TGTGCCAGCAGAGAGACAGGGGGCCTCTCTGGGGCCAACGTCCTGACTTTC	CASRETGGLSGANVLTF